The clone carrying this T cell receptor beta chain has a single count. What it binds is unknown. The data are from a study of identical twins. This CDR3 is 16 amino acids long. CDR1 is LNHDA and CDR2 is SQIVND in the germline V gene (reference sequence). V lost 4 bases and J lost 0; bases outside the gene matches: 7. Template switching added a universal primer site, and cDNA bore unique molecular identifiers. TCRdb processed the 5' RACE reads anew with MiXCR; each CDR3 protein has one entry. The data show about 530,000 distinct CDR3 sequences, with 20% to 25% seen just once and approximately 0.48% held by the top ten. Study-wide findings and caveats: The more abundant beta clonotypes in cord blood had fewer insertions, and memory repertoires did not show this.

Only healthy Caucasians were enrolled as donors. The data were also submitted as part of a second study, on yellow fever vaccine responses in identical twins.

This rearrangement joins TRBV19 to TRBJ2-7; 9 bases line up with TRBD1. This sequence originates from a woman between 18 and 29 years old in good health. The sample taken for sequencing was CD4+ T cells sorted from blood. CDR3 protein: CASSKIGQGTSYEQYF. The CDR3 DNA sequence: TGTGCCAGTAGTAAAATTGGACAGGGGACCTCCTACGAGCAGTACTTC.